The 13 T cell receptor beta chains listed next were all sequenced from one sample in a study of T cells in Graves' hyperthyroidism and ophthalmopathy. Authors of the study amplified TCR beta CDR3 regions from RNA transcripts. The TCR CDR3 was amplified in a first-round RT-PCR using the HTBI primer set. One entry per CDR3 protein results from TCRdb running MiXCR on the multiplex PCR reads. The data hold roughly 420,000 distinct CDR3 sequences, with 15% to 18% observed a single time. The sequenced sample was blood. The receptors derive from a woman between 18 and 30 years old with Graves' hyperthyroidism.

This clonotype was detected only a few times. The chain carries TRBV6-1 and TRBJ2-2; weak D call: TRBD1 (5 bases). Germline V gene sequence: CDR1 MNHNS, CDR2 SASEGT. The CDR3 covers 15 residues. Trimming took 7 bases from V and 3 from J, leaving 15 bases between them. CDR3 sequence reads: CASNYAGPHTGELFF. In DNA, the CDR3 is TGTGCCAGCAATTATGCAGGGCCCCACACCGGGGAGCTGTTTTTT.

In this sample, this clonotype turned up many times. V usage is TRBV6-1 and J usage is TRBJ1-5, with 9 positions matching TRBD1. This CDR3 contains 14 residues. In germline, CDR1 is MNHNS, CDR2 SASEGT. V was clipped by 4 bases and J by 7 bases; unmatched bases: 5. Here the CDR3 DNA reads TGTGCCAGCAGTGTTGGACAGGGGTTGCAGCCCCAGCATTTT. It yields the protein CASSVGQGLQPQHF.

This clonotype was recorded a few times. The chain has TRBV7-9 and TRBJ2-2; TRBD1 matches at 9 bases. The CDR3 has 16 residues. With 5 bases clipped from V and 4 bases from J, the junction kept 8 bases outside the gene matches. Germline V gene sequence: CDR1 SEHNR, CDR2 FQNEAQ (reference sequence). For the CDR3, the DNA is TGTGCCAGCAGCGGACAGGGGAGGGGGCCCACCGGGGAGCTGTTTTTT. It encodes CASSGQGRGPTGELFF. Full variable domain (remainder filled in from reference TRBV7-9 and TRBJ2-2): DTGVSQNPRHKITKRGQNVTFRCDPISEHNRLYWYRQTLGQGPEFLTYFQNEAQLEKSRLLSDRFSAERPKGSFSTLEIQRTEQGDSAMYLCASSGQGRGPTGELFFGEGSRLTVL.

Many counts were recorded for this clonotype. The chain joins TRBV6-1 to TRBJ2-7, with D hard to call. Germline values: CDR1 MNHNS, CDR2 SASEGT. The ends were cut back, 4 bases at V and 3 bases at J, with 7 bases in the middle. The CDR3 spans 12 residues. CDR3 sequence reads: CASSVSYYEQYF. CDR3 in DNA: TGTGCCAGCAGTGTCTCGTACTACGAGCAGTACTTC.

This chain uses TRBV20-1 with TRBJ1-2; 7 bases map to TRBD1. This CDR3 spans 13 amino acids. V lost 6 bases, J lost 2 bases, and 6 bases stayed unmatched. From germline, CDR1 is DFQATT and CDR2 SNEGSKA (reference sequence). The CDR3 region has the DNA TGCAGTGCCCCGGACAGGTCCAACTATGGCTACACCTTC. It specifies CSAPDRSNYGYTF.

This clonotype was observed at least ten times. The V gene is TRBV12-3 or TRBV12-4, the J gene TRBJ2-2, with D hard to call. This CDR3 is 16 amino acids long. V was shortened by 6 bases and J by 5 bases, with 19 bases between the two germline ends. The CDR3 protein is CASSPHRAANTGELFF. Written as DNA, the CDR3 is TGTGCCAGCAGCCCCCACCGGGCCGCAAATACCGGGGAGCTGTTTTTT.

This clonotype was counted ten times or more. J is TRBJ1-2 and V is TRBV28; the match to TRBD1 covers 7 bases. Germline-derived CDR1 and CDR2 are MDHEN and SYDVKM. J lost 4 bases, V lost 6 bases, and 11 bases had no gene match. The CDR3 runs to 15 residues. For the CDR3, the DNA is TGTGCCAGCAGGCCCCGGGGACAGAGAAGCTATGGCTACACCTTC. It translates to CASRPRGQRSYGYTF.

This clonotype has a count of ten or more. The chain carries TRBV2 and TRBJ1-6; 7 nucleotides align to TRBD1. Germline V gene sequence: CDR1 SNHLY, CDR2 FYNNEI. V was clipped by 8 bases and J by 7 bases; unmatched bases: 11. This CDR3 is 15 amino acids long. DNA for the CDR3: TGTGCCAGCGTCCTTCAGGGACAGCCGAATTCACCCCTCCACTTT. Translating gives CASVLQGQPNSPLHF.

With respect to this clonotype: A much larger clone differs from this one at a single base, so this may be a read error. This chain connects TRBV12-3 or TRBV12-4 to TRBJ1-5, with D tentatively TRBD1 (5 bases). Trimming took off 11 bases at V and 4 bases at J, with 12 bases between the two ends. This CDR3 region has 12 residues. CDR3 residues: CAGTPGNQPQHF. CDR3 in DNA: TGTGCCGGCACCCCAGGGAATCAGCCCCAGCATTTT.

Many counts were recorded for this clonotype. The junction departs from the called germline gene at one end, perhaps through a read error. CDR3 DNA sequence: TGTGCCAGCAGCTCAGGACAGAGCACAGATACGCAGTATTTT. Its translation is CASSSGQSTDTQYF. The chain carries TRBV5-1 and TRBJ2-3; weak D call: TRBD1 (6 bases). The CDR3 is 14 residues long. Germline V gives CDR1 SGHRS, CDR2 YFSETQ.

Ten or more counts support this clonotype. The V gene is TRBV7-2, the J gene TRBJ1-3; weak D call: TRBD1 (6 bases). Looked up from germline, CDR1 is SGHTA and CDR2 is FQGNSA. This CDR3 is 16 amino acids long. The V end lost 5 bases, the J end lost 4 bases, and 18 bases lay between the germline ends. The CDR3 is CASSLGPGGRGNTIYF. DNA of the CDR3: TGTGCCAGCAGCCTCGGCCCCGGGGGGCGCGGAAACACCATATATTTT.

This clonotype was seen at least ten times. The chain carries TRBV5-6 and TRBJ1-2; possibly TRBD1 for D (5 bases). Trimming pared 4 bases from V and 6 bases from J, leaving 19 bases between. The CDR3 loop spans 15 amino acids. The germline V gene encodes CDR1 SGHDT and CDR2 YYEEEE. CDR3 region: CASSRVSNQGDGYTF. CDR3 in DNA: TGTGCCAGCAGCCGTGTCTCTAACCAGGGAGATGGCTACACCTTC.

This clonotype has ten or more counts. The V gene is TRBV24-1, the J gene TRBJ2-3; D ambiguous. Per the germline V gene, CDR1 is KGHDR and CDR2 is SFDVKD. Trimming took off 8 bases at V and 2 bases at J, with 10 bases between the two ends. The CDR3 has 13 amino acids. The CDR3 region is CATTDELTDTQYF. The CDR3 coding sequence is TGTGCCACCACCGATGAGCTCACAGATACGCAGTATTTT.